Below, 21 T cell receptor beta chains from the same sample are listed, as sequenced in a study of control samples from healthy donors and cancer patients. Here immunoSEQ multiplex PCR was the method, and the copy in TCRdb shows in-frame clones only, minus some. The table includes about 160,000 clones, around 90% detected once. Sequenced material: blood. These TCRs come from a man aged 25 to 40 in good health.

This clone was observed once. The rearrangement links TRBV11-3 to TRBJ2-1; 9 nucleotides align to TRBD2. There are 15 residues in the CDR3. Trimming cost V 4 bases and J 3 bases; bases outside gene matches: 4. Germline V gene sequence: CDR1 SGHNT, CDR2 YENEEA. CDR3 nucleotide sequence: TGTGCCAGCAGCTCGGGACTAGCTGACTACAATGAGCAGTTCTTC. This translates into CASSSGLADYNEQFF.

This clone appeared once. The V and J genes are TRBV11-2 and TRBJ2-7; D uncertain. Per the germline V gene, CDR1 is SGHAT and CDR2 is FQNNGV. The CDR3 covers 12 residues. V was shortened by 2 bases and J by 5 bases, with 7 bases between the two germline ends. CDR3 protein: CASSLPADEQYF. DNA for the CDR3: TGTGCCAGCAGCTTACCCGCAGACGAGCAGTACTTC.

This chain connects TRBV18 to TRBJ2-3, with TRBD1 matching over 7 bases. Looked up from germline, CDR1 is KGHSH and CDR2 is LQKENI. The ends lost 3 bases at V and 3 bases at J; junction bases unmatched: 24. This CDR3 contains 21 residues. The CDR3 DNA is TGTGCCAGCTCACCCCGAGCCGGGCTCACGACAGGGTTACAGGAGACAGATACGCAGTATTTT. Its translation is CASSPRAGLTTGLQETDTQYF.

The chain combines TRBV9 with TRBJ2-2; tentatively, D is TRBD1 or TRBD2 (5 bases each). V was cut by 0 bases and J by 3 bases, with 15 bases left in between. The CDR3 runs to 17 residues. Germline assignment: CDR1 SGDLS and CDR2 YYNGEE. The CDR3 loop is CASSVERGEAYTGELFF. The CDR3 region has the DNA TGTGCCAGCAGCGTAGAGCGAGGGGAAGCCTACACCGGGGAGCTGTTTTTT.

The chain joins TRBV28 to TRBJ1-5, with D possibly being TRBD1 (5 bases). There are 12 residues in the CDR3. Trimming left V 6 bases short and J 10 bases short, with 13 bases between. Looked up from germline, CDR1 is MDHEN and CDR2 is SYDVKM. The CDR3 DNA follows: TGTGCCAGCAGCTTACAACAGGAACCCCAGCATTTT. Protein: CASSLQQEPQHF.

With regard to this clone: At one end the junction does not follow the germline gene, possibly because of a read error. The chain couples TRBV19 to TRBJ1-1, with a tentative D call TRBD1 (6 bases). The CDR3 spans 14 residues. The germline CDR1 and CDR2 sequences are LNHDA and SQIVND (reference sequence). The CDR3 region is CASSLDLQGTEAFF. The CDR3 DNA follows: TGTGCCAGTAGTTTAGATTTACAGGGCACTGAAGCTTTCTTT.

This clone showed up just once. The genes are TRBV28 and TRBJ1-2; 7 bases are shared with TRBD1. Germline values: CDR1 MDHEN, CDR2 SYDVKM. The CDR3 sequence is 16 residues long. J gave up 7 bases and V 5 bases, and 16 bases lay outside the gene matches. This CDR3 reads CASSPISEGALRGYTF. The CDR3 DNA is TGTGCCAGCAGTCCAATTTCTGAGGGGGCGTTACGTGGCTACACCTTC.

The rearrangement links TRBV11-3 to TRBJ2-6, with D uncertain. Looked up from germline, CDR1 is SGHNT and CDR2 is YENEEA. V lost 1 base and J 0 bases, leaving 10 bases between the germline ends. This CDR3 spans 17 amino acids. The CDR3 coding sequence is TGTGCCAGCAGCTTAGCCATATCAAACTCTGGGGCCAACGTCCTGACTTTC. Protein: CASSLAISNSGANVLTF. Based on the CDR3 plus reference TRBV11-3 and TRBJ2-6, the full variable domain is EAGVVQSPRYKIIEKKQPVAFWCNPISGHNTLYWYLQNLGQGPELLIRYENEEAVDDSQLPKDRFSAERLKGVDSTLKIQPAELGDSAVYLCASSLAISNSGANVLTFGAGSRLTVL.

The genes are TRBV15 and TRBJ1-4; 8 nucleotides match TRBD1. The J segment lost 0 bases and the V segment lost 3 bases, leaving 12 bases of the junction unmatched. The CDR3 totals 19 residues. Germline-derived CDR1 and CDR2 are LNHNV and YYDKDF (reference sequence). CDR3 amino acids: CATSRYLTGARSTNEKLFF. In DNA, the CDR3 is TGTGCCACCAGCAGGTACTTGACAGGGGCCCGATCAACTAATGAAAAACTGTTTTTT.

This chain uses TRBV9 with TRBJ2-1, with 7 bases aligning to TRBD1. J gave up 0 bases and V 0 bases, and 12 bases lay outside the gene matches. This CDR3 has 19 amino acids. CDR1 SGDLS and CDR2 YYNGEE come from the germline V gene. CDR3 residues: CASSVEGGHYPSSYNEQFF. The CDR3 DNA reads TGTGCCAGCAGCGTAGAAGGGGGCCATTATCCTAGCTCCTACAATGAGCAGTTCTTC.

The rearrangement joins TRBV24-1 to TRBJ2-1; 9 bases match TRBD1. CDR3 length: 17 residues. From germline, CDR1 is KGHDR and CDR2 SFDVKD. With V trimmed by 0 bases and J by 7 bases, 9 bases remained unmatched. The CDR3 DNA is TGTGCCACCAGTGATTTGGGGAGTGGGACAGGGAAGAATGAGCAGTTCTTC. This translates into CATSDLGSGTGKNEQFF.

This clone was seen only a few times. V usage is TRBV4-1 and J usage is TRBJ2-1, with D unclear. V was clipped by 4 bases and J by 4 bases, with 11 bases between them. The CDR3 extends over 14 amino acids. Germline CDR1 is MGHRA and CDR2 is YSYEKL. The CDR3 nucleotides are TGCGCCAGCAGCCCACCAGACGGTTACAATGAGCAGTTCTTC. Its translation is CASSPPDGYNEQFF.

The chain joins TRBV3-1 (or the pseudogene TRBV3-2) to TRBJ2-7, with D uncertain. The CDR3 runs 13 residues. CDR1 is LGHDT, CDR2 YNNKEL, per germline (reference sequence). Trimming shortened V by 0 bases and J by 7 bases, and 10 bases separated the two germline ends. This CDR3 is CASSQEGPREQYF. For the CDR3, the DNA is TGTGCCAGCAGCCAAGAGGGCCCGCGGGAGCAGTACTTC.

The chain employs TRBV9 and TRBJ1-6; D gene unclear. The CDR3 runs 15 residues. CDR1 SGDLS and CDR2 YYNGEE come from the germline V gene. Trimming cost V 7 bases and J 0 bases, with 11 bases left between them. The DNA of the CDR3 is TGTGCCAGCCCCAAACAGTGCTCCTATAATTCACCCCTCCACTTT. Its protein product is CASPKQCSYNSPLHF.

With regard to this clone: The same CDR3 is also encoded by other DNA sequences in this sample. This chain links TRBV3-1 (or the pseudogene TRBV3-2) with TRBJ1-3; unclear D gene. CDR1 and CDR2 (germline): LGHDT, YNNKEL (reference sequence). Trimming stripped 4 bases from V and 0 bases from J, with 4 bases between. CDR3 length: 13 residues. CDR3 residues: CASSRDSGNTIYF. In nucleotides, the CDR3 is TGTGCCAGCAGCCGGGACTCTGGAAACACCATATATTTT.

This chain links TRBV4-1 with TRBJ1-5; D is ambiguous. V was trimmed by 0 bases and J by 3 bases, leaving 12 bases between them. The CDR3 covers 16 residues. From germline, CDR1 is MGHRA and CDR2 YSYEKL. CDR3 nucleotide sequence: TGCGCCAGCAGCCAAGATGGTGGCAGTATCAATCAGCCCCAGCATTTT. Translating it yields CASSQDGGSINQPQHF.

V gene TRBV28 combines with J gene TRBJ1-1; a possible D gene is TRBD1 (6 bases). Germline lookup yields CDR1 MDHEN and CDR2 SYDVKM. Trimming took 5 bases from V and 5 from J, leaving 15 bases between them. The CDR3 consists of 14 residues. CDR3 residues: CASSGGTRGTEAFF. CDR3 in DNA: TGTGCCAGCAGTGGGGGGACACGGGGGACTGAAGCTTTCTTT.

The gene calls are TRBV7-9 and TRBJ2-5, with TRBD2 matching 11 bases. Losses at the gene ends were 5 bases for V and 3 bases for J; bases not matched to a gene: 5. Per the germline V gene, CDR1 is SEHNR and CDR2 is FQNEAQ (reference sequence). The CDR3 contains 15 residues. The CDR3 region is CASSPLLAGEETQYF. CDR3 DNA: TGTGCCAGCAGCCCCCTACTAGCGGGAGAAGAGACCCAGTACTTC.

The genes are TRBV3-1 (or the pseudogene TRBV3-2) and TRBJ1-6; 9 bases are a match to TRBD1. CDR1 and CDR2 (germline): LGHDT, YNNKEL (reference sequence). V trimming: 4 bases; J trimming: 10 bases; junction bases outside the gene matches: 11. The CDR3 length is 16 residues. This CDR3 reads CASSLTHRQGESPLHF. CDR3 nucleotide sequence: TGTGCCAGCAGCCTCACCCATCGACAGGGGGAATCACCCCTCCACTTT.

V gene TRBV28 combines with J gene TRBJ1-5; the D is unclear. The CDR3 consists of 13 residues. The germline V and J ends were trimmed by 7 bases and 3 bases, with 10 bases remaining between them. Germline V gene data show CDR1 as MDHEN and CDR2 as SYDVKM. CDR3 amino acids: CASMLQLNQPQHF. The CDR3 DNA reads TGTGCCAGCATGTTACAACTCAATCAGCCCCAGCATTTT.

The chain employs TRBV29-1 and TRBJ1-1; 7 bases are a match to TRBD1. CDR3 length equals 17 residues. Germline V gene lookup returns CDR1 SQVTM and CDR2 ANQGSEA. Trimming removed 4 bases from V and 5 bases from J; junction bases left unmatched: 19. CDR3 bases: TGCAGCGTTGTAAGGGTAGGACAGGTTTTTGAGAATACTGAAGCTTTCTTT. Translation gives CSVVRVGQVFENTEAFF.